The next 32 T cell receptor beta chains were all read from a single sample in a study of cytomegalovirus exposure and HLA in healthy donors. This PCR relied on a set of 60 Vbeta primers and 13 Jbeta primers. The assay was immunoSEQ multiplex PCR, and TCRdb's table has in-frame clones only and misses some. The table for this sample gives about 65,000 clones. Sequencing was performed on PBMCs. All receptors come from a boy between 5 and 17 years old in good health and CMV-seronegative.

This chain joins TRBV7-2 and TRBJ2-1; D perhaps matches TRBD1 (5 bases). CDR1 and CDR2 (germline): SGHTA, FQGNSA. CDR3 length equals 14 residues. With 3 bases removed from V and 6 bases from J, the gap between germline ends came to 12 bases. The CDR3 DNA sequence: TGTGCCAGCAGCTTCAATCAGGGTCTCAATGAGCAGTTCTTC. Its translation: CASSFNQGLNEQFF.

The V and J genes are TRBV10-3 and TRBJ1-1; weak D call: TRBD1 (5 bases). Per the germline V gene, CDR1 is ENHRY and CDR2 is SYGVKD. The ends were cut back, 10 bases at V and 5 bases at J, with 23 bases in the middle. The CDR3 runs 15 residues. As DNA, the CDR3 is TGTGCCACGGGCCCCTCCCGCGGGGGGGGTACTGAAGCTTTCTTT. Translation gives CATGPSRGGGTEAFF.

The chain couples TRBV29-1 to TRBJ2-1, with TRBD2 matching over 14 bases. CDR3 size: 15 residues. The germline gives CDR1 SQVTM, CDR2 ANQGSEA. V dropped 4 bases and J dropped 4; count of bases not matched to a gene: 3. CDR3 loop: CSVGTSGGFYNEQFF. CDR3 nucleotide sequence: TGCAGCGTTGGGACTAGCGGGGGGTTTTACAATGAGCAGTTCTTC.

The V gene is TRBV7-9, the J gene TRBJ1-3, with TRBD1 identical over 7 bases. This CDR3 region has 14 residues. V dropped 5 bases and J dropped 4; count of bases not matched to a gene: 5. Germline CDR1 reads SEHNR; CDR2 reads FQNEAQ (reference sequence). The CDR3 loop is CASSLRGQGNTIYF. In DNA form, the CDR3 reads TGTGCCAGCAGCCTTAGGGGACAGGGAAACACCATATATTTT. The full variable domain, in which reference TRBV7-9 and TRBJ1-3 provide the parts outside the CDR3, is DTGVSQNPRHKITKRGQNVTFRCDPISEHNRLYWYRQTLGQGPEFLTYFQNEAQLEKSRLLSDRFSAERPKGSFSTLEIQRTEQGDSAMYLCASSLRGQGNTIYFGEGSWLTVV.

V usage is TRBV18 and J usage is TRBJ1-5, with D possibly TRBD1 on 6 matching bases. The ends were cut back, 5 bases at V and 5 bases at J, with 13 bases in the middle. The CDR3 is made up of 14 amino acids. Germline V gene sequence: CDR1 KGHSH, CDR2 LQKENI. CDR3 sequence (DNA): TGTGCCAGCTCAGGGGGCTTTGGTGATCAGCCCCAGCATTTT. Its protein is CASSGGFGDQPQHF.

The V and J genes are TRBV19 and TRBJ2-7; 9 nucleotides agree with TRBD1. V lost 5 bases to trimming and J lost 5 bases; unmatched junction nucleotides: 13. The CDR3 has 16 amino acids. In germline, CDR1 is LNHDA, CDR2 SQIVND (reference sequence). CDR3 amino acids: CASSSPFGQGNHEQYF. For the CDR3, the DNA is TGTGCCAGTAGTTCCCCGTTTGGACAGGGGAACCACGAGCAGTACTTC.

CDR3: CASSPGQGESKQYF. The CDR3 DNA sequence: TGTGCCAGCTCACCGGGACAGGGTGAAAGCAAGCAGTACTTC. The genes are TRBV18 and TRBJ2-7; 9 bases align to TRBD1. Germline CDR1 reads KGHSH; CDR2 reads LQKENI. The CDR3 is 14 residues long. J gave up 8 bases and V 3 bases, and 8 bases lay outside the gene matches. Supplemented by reference TRBV18 and TRBJ2-7, the full variable domain reads NAGVMQNPRHLVRRRGQEARLRCSPMKGHSHVYWYRQLPEEGLKFMVYLQKENIIDESGMPKERFSAEFPKEGPSILRIQQVVRGDSAAYFCASSPGQGESKQYFGPGTRLTVT.

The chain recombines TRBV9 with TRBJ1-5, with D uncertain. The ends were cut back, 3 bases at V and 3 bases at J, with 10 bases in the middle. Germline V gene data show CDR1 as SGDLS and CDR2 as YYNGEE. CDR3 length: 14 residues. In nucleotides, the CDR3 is TGTGCCAGCAGCGCGACCGGGATCAATCAGCCCCAGCATTTT. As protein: CASSATGINQPQHF.

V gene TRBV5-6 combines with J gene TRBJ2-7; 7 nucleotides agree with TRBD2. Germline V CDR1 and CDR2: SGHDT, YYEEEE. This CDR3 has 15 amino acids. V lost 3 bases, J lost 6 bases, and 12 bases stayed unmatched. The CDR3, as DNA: TGTGCCAGCAGCTCGGGGAGGGTAACCAACTTCGAGCAGTACTTC. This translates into CASSSGRVTNFEQYF.

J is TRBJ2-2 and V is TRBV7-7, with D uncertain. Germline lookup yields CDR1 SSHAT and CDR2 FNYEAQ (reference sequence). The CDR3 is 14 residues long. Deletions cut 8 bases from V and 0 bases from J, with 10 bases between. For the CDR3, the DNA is TGTGCCAGCTCCGGGTCGACGAACACCGGGGAGCTGTTTTTT. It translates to CASSGSTNTGELFF.

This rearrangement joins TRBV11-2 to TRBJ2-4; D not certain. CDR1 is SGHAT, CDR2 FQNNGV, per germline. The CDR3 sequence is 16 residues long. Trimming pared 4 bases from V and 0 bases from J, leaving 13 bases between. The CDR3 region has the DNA TGTGCCAGCAGCTCCTCCGATGGGCTAGCCAAAAACATTCAGTACTTC. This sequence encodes CASSSSDGLAKNIQYF. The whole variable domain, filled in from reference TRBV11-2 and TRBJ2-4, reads EAGVAQSPRYKIIEKRQSVAFWCNPISGHATLYWYQQILGQGPKLLIQFQNNGVVDDSQLPKDRFSAERLKGVDSTLKIQPAKLEDSAVYLCASSSSDGLAKNIQYFGAGTRLSVL.

Here the CDR3 reads CASRTSGSGNEQFF. The DNA of the CDR3 is TGTGCCAGCAGAACTAGCGGGAGTGGAAATGAGCAGTTCTTC. V gene TRBV27 combines with J gene TRBJ2-1, with TRBD2 identical over 11 bases. The J segment lost 7 bases and the V segment lost 6 bases, leaving 5 bases of the junction unmatched. The CDR3 runs to 14 residues. In germline, CDR1 is MNHEY, CDR2 SMNVEV (reference sequence).

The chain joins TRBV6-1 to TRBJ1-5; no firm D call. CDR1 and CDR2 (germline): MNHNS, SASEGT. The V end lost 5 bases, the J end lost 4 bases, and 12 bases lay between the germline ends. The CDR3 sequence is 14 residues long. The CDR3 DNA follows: TGTGCCAGCAGTAGGCAGACAATTAATCAGCCCCAGCATTTT. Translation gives CASSRQTINQPQHF.

CDR3: CASSKGIGTDTQYF. CDR3 nucleotide sequence: TGCGCCAGCAGCAAGGGGATCGGAACAGATACGCAGTATTTT. The gene calls are TRBV5-1 and TRBJ2-3, with a weak D call TRBD1 (5 bases). The CDR3 extends over 14 amino acids. The V end was cut by 4 bases, the J end by 3 bases, with 12 bases between. Germline values: CDR1 SGHRS, CDR2 YFSETQ.

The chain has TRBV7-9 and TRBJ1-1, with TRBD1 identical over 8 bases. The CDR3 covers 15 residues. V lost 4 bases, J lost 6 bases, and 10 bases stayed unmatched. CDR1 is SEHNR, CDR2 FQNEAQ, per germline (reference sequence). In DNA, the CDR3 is TGTGCCAGCAGCTCCCGGACAGGGTATACTTCTGAAGCTTTCTTT. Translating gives CASSSRTGYTSEAFF.

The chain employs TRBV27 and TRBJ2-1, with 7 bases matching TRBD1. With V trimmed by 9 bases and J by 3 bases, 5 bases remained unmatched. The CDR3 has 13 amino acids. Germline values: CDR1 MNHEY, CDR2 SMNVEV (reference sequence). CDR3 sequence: CASSRDSYNEQFF. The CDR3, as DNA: TGTGCCAGTTCCCGGGACAGCTACAATGAGCAGTTCTTC.

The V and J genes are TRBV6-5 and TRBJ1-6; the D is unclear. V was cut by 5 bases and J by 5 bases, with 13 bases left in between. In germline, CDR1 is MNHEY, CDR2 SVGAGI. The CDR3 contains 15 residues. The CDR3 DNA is TGTGCCAGCAGTCTCAACAGCGGCCATAATTCACCCCTCCACTTT. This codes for CASSLNSGHNSPLHF.

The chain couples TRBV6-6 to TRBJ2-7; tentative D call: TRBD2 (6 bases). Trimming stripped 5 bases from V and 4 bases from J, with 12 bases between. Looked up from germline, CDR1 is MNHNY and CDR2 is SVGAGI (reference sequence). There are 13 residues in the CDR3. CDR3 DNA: TGTGCCAGCAGTCGGACTACTGTGTACGAGCAGTACTTC. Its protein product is CASSRTTVYEQYF.

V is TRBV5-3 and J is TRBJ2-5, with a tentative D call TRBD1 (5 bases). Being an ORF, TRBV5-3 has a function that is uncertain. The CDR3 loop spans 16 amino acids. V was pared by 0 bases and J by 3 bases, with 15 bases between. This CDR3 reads CARSLGGRVQEETQYF. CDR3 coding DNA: TGTGCCAGAAGCTTGGGAGGCAGGGTTCAAGAAGAGACCCAGTACTTC.

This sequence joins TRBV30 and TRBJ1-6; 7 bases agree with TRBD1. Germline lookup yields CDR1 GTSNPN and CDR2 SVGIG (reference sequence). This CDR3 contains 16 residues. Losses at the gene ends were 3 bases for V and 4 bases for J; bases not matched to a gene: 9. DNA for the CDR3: TGTGCCTGGAGACCGGTCGGCAGGGGGTATAATTCACCCCTCCACTTT. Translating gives CAWRPVGRGYNSPLHF.

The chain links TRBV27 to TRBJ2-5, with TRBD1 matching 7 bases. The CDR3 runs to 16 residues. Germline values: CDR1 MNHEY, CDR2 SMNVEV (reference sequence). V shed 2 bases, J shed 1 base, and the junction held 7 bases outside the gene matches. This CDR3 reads CASSLRAGTVQETQYF. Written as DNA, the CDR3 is TGTGCCAGCAGTTTAAGGGCCGGGACAGTCCAAGAGACCCAGTACTTC.

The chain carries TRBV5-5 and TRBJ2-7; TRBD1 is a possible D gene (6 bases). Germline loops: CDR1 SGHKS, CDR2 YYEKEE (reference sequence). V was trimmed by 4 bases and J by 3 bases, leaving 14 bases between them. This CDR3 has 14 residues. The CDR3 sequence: CASSTDRSYYEQYF. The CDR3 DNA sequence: TGTGCCAGCAGCACAGACAGGTCTTACTACGAGCAGTACTTC.

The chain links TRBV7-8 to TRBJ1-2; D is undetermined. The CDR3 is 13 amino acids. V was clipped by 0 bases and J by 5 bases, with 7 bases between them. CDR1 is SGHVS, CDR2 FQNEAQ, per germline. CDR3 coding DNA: TGTGCCAGCAGCTTAGCCGTAATATATGGCTACACCTTC. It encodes CASSLAVIYGYTF.

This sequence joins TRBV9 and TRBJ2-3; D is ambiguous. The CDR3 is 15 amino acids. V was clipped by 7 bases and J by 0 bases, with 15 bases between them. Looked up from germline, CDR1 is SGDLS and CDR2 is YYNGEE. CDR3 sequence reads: CASGRHPTSTDTQYF. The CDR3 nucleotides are TGTGCCAGCGGCAGACATCCTACTAGCACAGATACGCAGTATTTT.

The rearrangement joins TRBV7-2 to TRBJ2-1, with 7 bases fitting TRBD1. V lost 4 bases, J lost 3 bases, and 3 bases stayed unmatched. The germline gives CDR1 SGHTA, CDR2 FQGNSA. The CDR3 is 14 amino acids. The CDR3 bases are TGTGCCAGCAGCTGGGACAGCGGCTACAATGAGCAGTTCTTC. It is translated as CASSWDSGYNEQFF.

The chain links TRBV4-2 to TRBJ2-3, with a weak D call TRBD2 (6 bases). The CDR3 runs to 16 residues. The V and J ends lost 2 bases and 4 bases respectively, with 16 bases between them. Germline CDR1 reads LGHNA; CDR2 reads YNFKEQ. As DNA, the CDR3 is TGTGCCAGCAGCCAACTAGGGGCGGGGTTGTCAGATACGCAGTATTTT. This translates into CASSQLGAGLSDTQYF.

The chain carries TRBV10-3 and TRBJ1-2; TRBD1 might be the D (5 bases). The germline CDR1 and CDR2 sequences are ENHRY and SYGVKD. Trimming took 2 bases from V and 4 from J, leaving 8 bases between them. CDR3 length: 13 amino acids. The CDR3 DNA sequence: TGTGCCATCAGTGAGCAGGGAGGCTATGGCTACACCTTC. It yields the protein CAISEQGGYGYTF.

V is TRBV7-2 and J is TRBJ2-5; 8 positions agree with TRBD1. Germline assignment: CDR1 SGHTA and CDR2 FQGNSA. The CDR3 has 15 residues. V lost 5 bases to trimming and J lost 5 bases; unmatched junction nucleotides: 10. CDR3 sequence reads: CASSTLQGAGETQYF. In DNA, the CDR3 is TGTGCCAGCAGCACATTGCAGGGGGCTGGTGAGACCCAGTACTTC. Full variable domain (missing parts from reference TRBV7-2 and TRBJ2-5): GAGVSQSPSNKVTEKGKDVELRCDPISGHTALYWYRQSLGQGLEFLIYFQGNSAPDKSGLPSDRFSAERTGGSVSTLTIQRTQQEDSAVYLCASSTLQGAGETQYFGPGTRLLVL.

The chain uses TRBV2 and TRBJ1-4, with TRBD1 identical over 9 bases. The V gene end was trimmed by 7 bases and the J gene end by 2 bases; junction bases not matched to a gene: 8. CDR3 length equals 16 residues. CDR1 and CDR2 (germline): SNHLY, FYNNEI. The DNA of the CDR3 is TGTGCCAGCAATTACAGGGGGCAATCGACTAATGAAAAACTGTTTTTT. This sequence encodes CASNYRGQSTNEKLFF.

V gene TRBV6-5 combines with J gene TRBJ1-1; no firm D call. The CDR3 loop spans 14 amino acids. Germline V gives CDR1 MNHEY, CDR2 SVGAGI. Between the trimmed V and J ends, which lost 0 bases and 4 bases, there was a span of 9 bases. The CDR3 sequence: CASSYSMGSTEAFF. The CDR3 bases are TGTGCCAGCAGTTACTCGATGGGGAGCACTGAAGCTTTCTTT.

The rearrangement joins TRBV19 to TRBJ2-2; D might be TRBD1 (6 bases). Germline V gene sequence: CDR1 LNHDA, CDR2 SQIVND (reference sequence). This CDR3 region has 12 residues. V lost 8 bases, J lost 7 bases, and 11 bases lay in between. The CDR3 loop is CASRTVHGELFF. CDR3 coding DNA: TGTGCCAGTCGGACAGTCCACGGGGAGCTGTTTTTT.

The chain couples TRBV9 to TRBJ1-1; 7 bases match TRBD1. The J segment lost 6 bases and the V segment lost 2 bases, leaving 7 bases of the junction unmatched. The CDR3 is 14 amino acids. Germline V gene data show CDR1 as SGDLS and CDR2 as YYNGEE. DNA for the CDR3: TGTGCCAGCAGCGTTGGGACAGCCGGGGCTGAAGCTTTCTTT. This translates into CASSVGTAGAEAFF.